This T cell receptor beta chain originates from a study of shared clonotypes between healthy human individuals. The assay was immunoSEQ multiplex PCR, and TCRdb's table has in-frame clones only and misses some. The sample gives around 340,000 clones, more than 60% of which show up once; roughly 10% is in the top ten. To note about this clone: The antigen is undetermined.

The CDR3 runs 16 residues. The V gene lost 0 bases and the J gene lost 6 bases, with 15 bases spanning the gap. Germline V gene lookup returns CDR1 SGHRS and CDR2 YFSETQ. Study results and limitations: On the whole, naive subsets had larger estimated richness than memory subsets had. The genetic and exposure-history diversity represented was limited by few donors. Large depth notwithstanding, sorted-subset sequencing proved incomplete by rarefaction.

What was sequenced was memory CD4+ T cells sorted from blood. Indicated subset: CD45RA-negative fraction. V usage is TRBV5-1 and J usage is TRBJ1-4; the D gene is possibly TRBD1 (5 bases). This TCR derives from a man aged 30 to 39 in good health. The CDR3 is CASSLAVRGTYEKLFF. The CDR3 nucleotides read TGCGCCAGCAGCTTGGCCGTCCGGGGCACCTATGAAAAACTGTTTTTT. Combining the CDR3 with reference TRBV5-1 and TRBJ1-4 gives the whole variable domain KAGVTQTPRYLIKTRGQQVTLSCSPISGHRSVSWYQQTPGQGLQFLFEYFSETQRNKGNFPGRFSGRQFSNSRSEMNVSTLELGDSALYLCASSLAVRGTYEKLFFGSGTQLSVL.